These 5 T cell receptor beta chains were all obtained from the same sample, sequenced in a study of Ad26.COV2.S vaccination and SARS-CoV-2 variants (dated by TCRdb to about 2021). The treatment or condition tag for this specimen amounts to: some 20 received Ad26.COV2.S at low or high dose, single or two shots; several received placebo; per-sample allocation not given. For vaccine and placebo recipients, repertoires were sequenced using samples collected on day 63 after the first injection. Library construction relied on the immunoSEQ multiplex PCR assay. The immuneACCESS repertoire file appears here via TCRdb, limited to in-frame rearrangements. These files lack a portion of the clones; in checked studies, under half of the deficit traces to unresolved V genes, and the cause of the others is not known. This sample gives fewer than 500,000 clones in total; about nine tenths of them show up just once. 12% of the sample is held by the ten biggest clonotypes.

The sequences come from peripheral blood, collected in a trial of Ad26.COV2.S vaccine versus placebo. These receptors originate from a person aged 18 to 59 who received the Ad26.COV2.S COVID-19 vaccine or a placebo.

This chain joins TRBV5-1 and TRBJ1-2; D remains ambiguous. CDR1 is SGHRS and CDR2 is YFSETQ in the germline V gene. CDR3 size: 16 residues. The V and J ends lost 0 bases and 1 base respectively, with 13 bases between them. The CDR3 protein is CASSLGRRPGNYGYTF. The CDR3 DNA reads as TGCGCCAGCAGCTTGGGTCGGAGACCGGGTAACTATGGCTACACCTTC.

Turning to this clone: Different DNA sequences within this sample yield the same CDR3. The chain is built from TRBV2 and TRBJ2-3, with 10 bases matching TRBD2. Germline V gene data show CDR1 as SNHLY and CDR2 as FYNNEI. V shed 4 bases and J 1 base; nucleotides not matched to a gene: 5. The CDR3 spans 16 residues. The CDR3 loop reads CASSGLAGVGTDTQYF. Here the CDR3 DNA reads TGTGCCAGCAGTGGGCTAGCGGGAGTAGGCACAGATACGCAGTATTTT.

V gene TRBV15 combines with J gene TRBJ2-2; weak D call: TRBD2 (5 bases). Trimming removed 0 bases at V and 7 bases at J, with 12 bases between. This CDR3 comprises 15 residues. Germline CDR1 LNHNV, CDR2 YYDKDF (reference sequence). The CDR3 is CATSREAGIIGELFF. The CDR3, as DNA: TGTGCCACCAGCAGAGAAGCCGGGATTATCGGGGAGCTGTTTTTT.

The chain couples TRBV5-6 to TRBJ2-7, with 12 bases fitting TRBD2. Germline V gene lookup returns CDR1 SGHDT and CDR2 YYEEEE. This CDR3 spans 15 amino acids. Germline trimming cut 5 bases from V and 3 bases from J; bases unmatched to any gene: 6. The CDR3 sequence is CASSLILAGGYEQYF. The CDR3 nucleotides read TGTGCCAGCAGTCTCATACTAGCGGGAGGCTACGAGCAGTACTTC.

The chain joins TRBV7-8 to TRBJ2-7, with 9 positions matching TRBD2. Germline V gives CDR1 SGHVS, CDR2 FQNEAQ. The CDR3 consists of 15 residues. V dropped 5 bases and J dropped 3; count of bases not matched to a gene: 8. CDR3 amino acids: CASSPRLADLYEQYF. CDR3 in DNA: TGTGCCAGCAGCCCGCGACTAGCGGATCTCTACGAGCAGTACTTC.